This T cell receptor (beta chain) was sequenced for a study of CD8+ T cells in alopecia areata. Germline V gives CDR1 SQVTM, CDR2 ANQGSEA. Trimming removed 7 bases at V and 2 bases at J, with 20 bases between. The CDR3 runs to 15 residues. After isolation, RNA underwent reverse transcription to generate cDNA as the sequencing template. Produced via immunoSEQ multiplex PCR; TCRdb's table is partial and in-frame only. The data contain a few hundred thousand clones, roughly two fifths of them singletons. Treatment: oral pan-JAK inhibitor, 5-10 mg twice daily. The TCR was taken from a human donor with alopecia areata. The sequenced sample was CD4+ T cells sorted from blood, obtained at approximately week 31, from a patient treated with tofacitinib. The gene calls are TRBV29-1 and TRBJ1-1, with a weak D call TRBD1 (5 bases). The CDR3 region has the DNA TGCAGCGGGGGGGACCTATCCCAGGGAAACACTGAAGCTTTCTTT. As protein: CSGGDLSQGNTEAFF.